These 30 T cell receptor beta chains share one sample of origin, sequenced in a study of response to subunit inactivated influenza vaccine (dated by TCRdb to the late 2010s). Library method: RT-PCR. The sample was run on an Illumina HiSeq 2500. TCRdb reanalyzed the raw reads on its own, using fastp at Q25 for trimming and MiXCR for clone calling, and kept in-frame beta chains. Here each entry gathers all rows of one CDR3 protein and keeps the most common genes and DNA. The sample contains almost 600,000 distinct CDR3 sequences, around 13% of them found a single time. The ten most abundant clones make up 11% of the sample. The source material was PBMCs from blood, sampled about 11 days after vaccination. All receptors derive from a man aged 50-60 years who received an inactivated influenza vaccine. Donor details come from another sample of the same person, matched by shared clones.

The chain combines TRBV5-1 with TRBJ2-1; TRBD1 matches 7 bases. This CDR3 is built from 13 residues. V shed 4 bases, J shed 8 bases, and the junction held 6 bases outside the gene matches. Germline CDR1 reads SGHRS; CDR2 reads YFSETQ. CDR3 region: CASSRQGKDEQFF. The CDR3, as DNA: TGCGCCAGCAGCCGACAGGGCAAAGATGAGCAGTTCTTC.

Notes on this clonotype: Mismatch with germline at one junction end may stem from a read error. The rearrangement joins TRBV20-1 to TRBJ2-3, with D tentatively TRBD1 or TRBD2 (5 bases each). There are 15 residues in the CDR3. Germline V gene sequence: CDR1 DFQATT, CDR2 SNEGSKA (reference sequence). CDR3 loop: CSARGGGLLRDTQYF. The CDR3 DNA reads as TGCAGTGCGAGAGGTGGGGGTCTGTTGAGAGATACGCAGTATTTT.

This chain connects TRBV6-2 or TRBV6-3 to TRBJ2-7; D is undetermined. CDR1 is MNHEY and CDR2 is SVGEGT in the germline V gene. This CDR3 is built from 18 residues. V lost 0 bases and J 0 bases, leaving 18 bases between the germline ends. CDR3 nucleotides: TGTGCCAGCAGTTACTCCTCTGAGGTGGGCGGAAGCTCCTACGAGCAGTACTTC. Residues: CASSYSSEVGGSSYEQYF.

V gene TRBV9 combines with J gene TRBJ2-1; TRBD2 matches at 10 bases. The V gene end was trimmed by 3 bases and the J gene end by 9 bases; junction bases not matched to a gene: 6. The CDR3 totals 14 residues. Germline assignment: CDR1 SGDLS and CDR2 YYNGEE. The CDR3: CASSASGRITEQFF. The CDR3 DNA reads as TGTGCCAGCAGCGCTAGCGGGAGAATTACTGAGCAGTTCTTC.

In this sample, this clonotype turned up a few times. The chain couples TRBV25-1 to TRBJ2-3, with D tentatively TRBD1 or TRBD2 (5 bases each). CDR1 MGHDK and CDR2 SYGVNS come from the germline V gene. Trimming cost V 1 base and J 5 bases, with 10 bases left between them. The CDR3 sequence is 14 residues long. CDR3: CASSEFGARDTQYF. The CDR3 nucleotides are TGTGCCAGCAGTGAATTCGGGGCCCGAGATACGCAGTATTTT.

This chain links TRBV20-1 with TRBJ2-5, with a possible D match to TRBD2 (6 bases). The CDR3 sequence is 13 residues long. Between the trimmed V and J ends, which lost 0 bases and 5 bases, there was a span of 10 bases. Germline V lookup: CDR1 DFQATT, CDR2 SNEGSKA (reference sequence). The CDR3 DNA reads TGCAGTGCTAGAGATTCGGGGAGGGAGACCCAGTACTTC. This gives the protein CSARDSGRETQYF.

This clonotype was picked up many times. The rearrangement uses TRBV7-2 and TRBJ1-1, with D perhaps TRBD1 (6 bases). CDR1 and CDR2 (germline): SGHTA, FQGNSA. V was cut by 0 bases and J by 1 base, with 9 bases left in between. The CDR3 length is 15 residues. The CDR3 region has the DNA TGTGCCAGCAGCTTAGCGGGGACACAGAACACTGAAGCTTTCTTT. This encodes CASSLAGTQNTEAFF. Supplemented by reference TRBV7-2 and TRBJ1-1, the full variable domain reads GAGVSQSPSNKVTEKGKDVELRCDPISGHTALYWYRQSLGQGLEFLIYFQGNSAPDKSGLPSDRFSAERTGGSVSTLTIQRTQQEDSAVYLCASSLAGTQNTEAFFGQGTRLTVV.

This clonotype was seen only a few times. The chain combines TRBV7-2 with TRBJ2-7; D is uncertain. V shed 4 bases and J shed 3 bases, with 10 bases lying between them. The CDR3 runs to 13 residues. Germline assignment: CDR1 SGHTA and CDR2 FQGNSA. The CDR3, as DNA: TGTGCCAGCAGCTCGTCGAAGGGCTACGAGCAGTACTTC. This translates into CASSSSKGYEQYF. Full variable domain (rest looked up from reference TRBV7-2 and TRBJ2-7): GAGVSQSPSNKVTEKGKDVELRCDPISGHTALYWYRQSLGQGLEFLIYFQGNSAPDKSGLPSDRFSAERTGGSVSTLTIQRTQQEDSAVYLCASSSSKGYEQYFGPGTRLTVT.

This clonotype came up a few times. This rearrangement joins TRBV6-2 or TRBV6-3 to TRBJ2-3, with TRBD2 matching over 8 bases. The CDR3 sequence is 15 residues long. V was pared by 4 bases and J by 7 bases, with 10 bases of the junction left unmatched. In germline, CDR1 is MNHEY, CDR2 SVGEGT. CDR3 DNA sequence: TGTGCCAGCAGTTCCTATAGCGGGAATACGCATACGCAGTATTTT. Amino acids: CASSSYSGNTHTQYF.

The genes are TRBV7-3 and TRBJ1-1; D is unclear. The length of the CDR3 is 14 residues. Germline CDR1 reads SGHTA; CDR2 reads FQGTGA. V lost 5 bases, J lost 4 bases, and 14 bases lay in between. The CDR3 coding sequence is TGTGCCAGCAGCAGCCGGGGAGGATCCACTGAAGCTTTCTTT. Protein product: CASSSRGGSTEAFF.

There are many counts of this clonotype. CDR3 in amino acids: CASSRDTGYTF. CDR3 bases: TGTGCCAGCAGTCGGGACACTGGCTACACCTTC. The V and J genes are TRBV28 and TRBJ1-2, with a weak D call TRBD1 (6 bases). Germline CDR1 reads MDHEN; CDR2 reads SYDVKM. The CDR3 contains 11 residues. The V gene lost 5 bases and the J gene lost 7 bases, with 8 bases spanning the gap.

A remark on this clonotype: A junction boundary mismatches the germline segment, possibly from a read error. The CDR3 DNA is TGTGTCAGCAATCCAAGACTGGGTAACGCTGAAGCTTTCTTT. Translated: CVSNPRLGNAEAFF. The rearrangement links TRBV6-1 to TRBJ1-1; D unclear. In germline, CDR1 is MNHNS, CDR2 SASEGT. CDR3 length: 14 amino acids.

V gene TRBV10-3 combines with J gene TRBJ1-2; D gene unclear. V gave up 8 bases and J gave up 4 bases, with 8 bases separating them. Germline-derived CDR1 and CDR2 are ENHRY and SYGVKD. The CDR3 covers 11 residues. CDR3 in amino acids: CAIQAGYGYTF. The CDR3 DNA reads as TGTGCCATCCAGGCGGGCTATGGCTACACCTTC.

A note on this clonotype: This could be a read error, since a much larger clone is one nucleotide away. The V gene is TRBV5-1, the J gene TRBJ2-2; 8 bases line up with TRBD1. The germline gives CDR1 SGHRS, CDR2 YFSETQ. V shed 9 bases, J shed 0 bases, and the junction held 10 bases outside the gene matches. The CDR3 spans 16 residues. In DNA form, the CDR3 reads TGCGCCATCAGTATTGGGGGACAGGCGAACACCGGGGAGCTGTTTTTT. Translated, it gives CAISIGGQANTGELFF.

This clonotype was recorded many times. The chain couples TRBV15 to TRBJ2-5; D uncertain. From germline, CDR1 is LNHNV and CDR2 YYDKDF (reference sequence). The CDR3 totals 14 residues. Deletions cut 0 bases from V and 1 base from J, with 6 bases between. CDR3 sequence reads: CATSREDLQETQYF. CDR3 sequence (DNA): TGTGCCACCAGCAGAGAGGACCTCCAAGAGACCCAGTACTTC.

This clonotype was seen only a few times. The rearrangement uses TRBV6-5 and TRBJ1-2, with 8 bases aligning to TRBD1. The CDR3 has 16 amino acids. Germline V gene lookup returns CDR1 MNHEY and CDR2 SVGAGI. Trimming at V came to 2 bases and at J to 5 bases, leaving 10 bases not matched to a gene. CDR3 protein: CASSYVPGQGAYGYTF. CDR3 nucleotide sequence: TGTGCCAGCAGTTACGTTCCTGGGCAGGGGGCTTATGGCTACACCTTC.

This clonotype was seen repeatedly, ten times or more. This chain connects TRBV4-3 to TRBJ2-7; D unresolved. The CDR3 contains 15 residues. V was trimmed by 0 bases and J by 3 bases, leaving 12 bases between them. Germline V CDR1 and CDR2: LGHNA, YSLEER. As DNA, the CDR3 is TGCGCCAGCAGCCAAGAGTCTGCCAGAAACTACGAGCAGTACTTC. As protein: CASSQESARNYEQYF.

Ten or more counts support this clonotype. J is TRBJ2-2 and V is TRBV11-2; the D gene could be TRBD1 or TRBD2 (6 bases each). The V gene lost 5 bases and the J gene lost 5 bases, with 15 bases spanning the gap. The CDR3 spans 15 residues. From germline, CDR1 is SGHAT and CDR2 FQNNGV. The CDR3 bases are TGTGCCAGCAGCCTCGAGGGGGGCGATACCGGGGAGCTGTTTTTT. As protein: CASSLEGGDTGELFF.

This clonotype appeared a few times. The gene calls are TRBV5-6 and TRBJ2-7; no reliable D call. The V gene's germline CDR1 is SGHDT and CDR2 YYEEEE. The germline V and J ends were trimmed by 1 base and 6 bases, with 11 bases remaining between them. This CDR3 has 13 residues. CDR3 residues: CASSLNRVGEQYF. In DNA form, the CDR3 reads TGTGCCAGCAGCTTGAATCGTGTCGGCGAGCAGTACTTC.

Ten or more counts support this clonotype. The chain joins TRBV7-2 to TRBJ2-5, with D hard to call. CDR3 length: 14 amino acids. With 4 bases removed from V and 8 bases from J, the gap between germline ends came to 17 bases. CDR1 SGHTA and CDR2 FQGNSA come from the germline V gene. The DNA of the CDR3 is TGTGCCAGCAGCTCCCAAGGGTCCTCCGGAACCCAGTACTTC. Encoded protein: CASSSQGSSGTQYF.

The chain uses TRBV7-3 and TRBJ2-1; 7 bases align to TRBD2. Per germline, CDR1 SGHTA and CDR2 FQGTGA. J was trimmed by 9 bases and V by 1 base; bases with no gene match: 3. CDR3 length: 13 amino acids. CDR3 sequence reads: CASSLNGEGEQFF. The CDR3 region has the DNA TGTGCCAGCAGCTTAAACGGGGAGGGTGAGCAGTTCTTC.

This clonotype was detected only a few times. This CDR3 is CASSHWETQYF. The CDR3 DNA is TGTGCCAGCAGCCATTGGGAGACCCAGTACTTC. The chain employs TRBV7-8 and TRBJ2-5; D unclear. The CDR3 is 11 amino acids. Between the trimmed V and J ends, which lost 5 bases and 5 bases, there was a span of 6 bases. Germline V gene lookup returns CDR1 SGHVS and CDR2 FQNEAQ.

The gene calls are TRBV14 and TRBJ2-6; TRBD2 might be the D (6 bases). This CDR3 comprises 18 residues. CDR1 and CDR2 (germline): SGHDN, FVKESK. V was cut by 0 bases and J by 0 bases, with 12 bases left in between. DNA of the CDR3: TGTGCCAGCAGCCAAGAGGGACTCACCCGCTCTGGGGCCAACGTCCTGACTTTC. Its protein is CASSQEGLTRSGANVLTF.

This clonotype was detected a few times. This chain's CDR3 is CSARGAGGQNYEQFF. DNA for the CDR3: TGCAGTGCTAGAGGTGCGGGGGGGCAAAACTATGAGCAGTTCTTC. This chain joins TRBV20-1 and TRBJ2-1; 9 bases agree with TRBD2. The germline gives CDR1 DFQATT, CDR2 SNEGSKA (reference sequence). With V trimmed by 1 base and J by 8 bases, 9 bases remained unmatched. CDR3 length: 15 residues.

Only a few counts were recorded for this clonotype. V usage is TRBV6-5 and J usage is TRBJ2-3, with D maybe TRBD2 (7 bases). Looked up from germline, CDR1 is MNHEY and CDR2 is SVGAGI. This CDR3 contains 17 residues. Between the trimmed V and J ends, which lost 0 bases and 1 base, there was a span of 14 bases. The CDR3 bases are TGTGCCAGCAGTTACTCGGGGGCGGGGGACCGCACAGATACGCAGTATTTT. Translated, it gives CASSYSGAGDRTDTQYF.

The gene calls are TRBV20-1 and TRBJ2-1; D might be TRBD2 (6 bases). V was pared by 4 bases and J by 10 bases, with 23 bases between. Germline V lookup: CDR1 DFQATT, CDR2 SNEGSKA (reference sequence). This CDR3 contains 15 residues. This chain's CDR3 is CSATATGLFQGEQFF. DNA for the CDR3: TGCAGTGCTACGGCCACGGGACTCTTCCAAGGGGAGCAGTTCTTC.

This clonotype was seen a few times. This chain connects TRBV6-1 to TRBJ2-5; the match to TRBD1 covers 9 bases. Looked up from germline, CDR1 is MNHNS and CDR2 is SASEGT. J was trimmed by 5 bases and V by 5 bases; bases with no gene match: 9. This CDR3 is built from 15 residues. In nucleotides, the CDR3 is TGTGCCAGCAGTCAGCGGGACAGGGCGGGGGAGACCCAGTACTTC. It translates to CASSQRDRAGETQYF.

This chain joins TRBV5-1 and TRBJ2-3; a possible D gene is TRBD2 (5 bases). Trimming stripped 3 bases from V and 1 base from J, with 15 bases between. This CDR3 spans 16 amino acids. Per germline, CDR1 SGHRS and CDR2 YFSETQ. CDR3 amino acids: CASSSGLLSGTDTQYF. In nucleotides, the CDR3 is TGCGCCAGCAGCTCCGGACTCCTTTCAGGCACAGATACGCAGTATTTT.

CDR3 sequence: CASSSGTVNTGELFF. The DNA of the CDR3 is TGTGCCAGCAGTAGCGGGACCGTCAACACCGGGGAGCTGTTTTTT. The chain has TRBV12-3 or TRBV12-4 and TRBJ2-2; 7 bases fit TRBD2. After removal of 5 bases from V and 2 bases from J, the junction contained 5 bases not matched to a gene. CDR3 length: 15 amino acids.

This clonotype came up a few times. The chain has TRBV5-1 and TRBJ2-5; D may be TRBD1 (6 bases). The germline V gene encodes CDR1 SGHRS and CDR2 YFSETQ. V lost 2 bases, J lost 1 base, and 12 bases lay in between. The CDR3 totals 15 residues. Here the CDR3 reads CASSFQGSLQETQYF. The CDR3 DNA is TGCGCCAGCAGCTTCCAGGGGTCACTCCAAGAGACCCAGTACTTC.